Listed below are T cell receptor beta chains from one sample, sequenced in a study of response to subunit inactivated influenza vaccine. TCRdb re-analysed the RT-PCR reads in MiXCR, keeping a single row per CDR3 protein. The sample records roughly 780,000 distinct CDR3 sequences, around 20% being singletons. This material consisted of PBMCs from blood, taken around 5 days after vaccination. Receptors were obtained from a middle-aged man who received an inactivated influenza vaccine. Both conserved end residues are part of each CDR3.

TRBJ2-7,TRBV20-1,CSANRDRGYEQYF
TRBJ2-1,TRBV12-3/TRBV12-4,CASSLMRGEQFF
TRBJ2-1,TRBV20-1,CSLDGLVGNEQFF
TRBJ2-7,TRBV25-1,CASSGKRESYEQYF
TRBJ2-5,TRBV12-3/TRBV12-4,CASSLPTAETQYF
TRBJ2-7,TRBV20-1,CSASRDGPGGYEQYF
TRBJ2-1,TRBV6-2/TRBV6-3,CASSSTSGRMIYEQFF
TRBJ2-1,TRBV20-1,CSAQDQREFF
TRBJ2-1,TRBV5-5,CASSYRDRSYNEQFF
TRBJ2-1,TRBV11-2,CASSPGLPFSSYNEQFF
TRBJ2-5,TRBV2,CASERGHLYQETQYF
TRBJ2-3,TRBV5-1,CASSPGTSISDTQYF
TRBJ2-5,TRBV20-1,CSARAPRGLILGETQYF
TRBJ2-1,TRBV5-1,CASSLAAGDEQFF
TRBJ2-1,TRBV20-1,CSGRRPASSYNEQFF
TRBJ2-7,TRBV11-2,CASSLVVRGEQYF
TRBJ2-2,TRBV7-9,CASSPEASNTGELFF
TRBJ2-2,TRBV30,CASRRANTGELFF
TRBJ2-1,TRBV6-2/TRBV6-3,CASSYLPADYSYNEQFF
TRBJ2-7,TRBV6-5,CASSYSTGTRDYEQYF
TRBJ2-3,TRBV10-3,CAASRENTDTQYF
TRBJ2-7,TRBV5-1,CASSPGVGMYEQYF
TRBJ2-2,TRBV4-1,CASSQPRANTGELFF
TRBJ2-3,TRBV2,CASSADTQYF
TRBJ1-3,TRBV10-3,CAISESSGHLGNTIYF
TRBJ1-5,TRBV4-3,CASSQDLRGQPQHF
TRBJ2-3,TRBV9,CASSGHTGADTQYF
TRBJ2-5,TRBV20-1,CSARTSQETQYF
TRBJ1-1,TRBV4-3,CASSHGPNTEAFF
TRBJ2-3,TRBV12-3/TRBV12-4,CASSLVAGGRVDTQYF
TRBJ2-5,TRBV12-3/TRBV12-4,CASSLVGVIETQYF
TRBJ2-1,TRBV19,CASSRTRRAAYNEQFF
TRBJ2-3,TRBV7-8,CASSFWDSSTDTQYF
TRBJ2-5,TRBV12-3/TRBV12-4,CASSPGPKHPPETQYF
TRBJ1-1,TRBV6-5,CASSSGQGARGAFF
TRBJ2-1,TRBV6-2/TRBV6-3,CASRIGGYNEQFF
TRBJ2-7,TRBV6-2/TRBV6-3,CASNQHGTAYEQYF
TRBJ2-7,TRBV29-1,CSVASDSYEQYF
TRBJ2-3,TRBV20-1,CSARGPASTDTQYF
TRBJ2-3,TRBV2,CASSSVLSDTQYF
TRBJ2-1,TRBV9,CASSVGGLVRGSEQFF
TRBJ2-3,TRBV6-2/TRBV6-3,CASSYSLGLAGGPSTDTQYF
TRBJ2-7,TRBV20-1,CSARSGRQRHEHYF
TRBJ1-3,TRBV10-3,CAISGGSGNTIYF
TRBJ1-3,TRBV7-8,CASSLIGRSSGNTIYF
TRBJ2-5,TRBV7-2,CASSFVGQPQETQYF
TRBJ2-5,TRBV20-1,CSASYPPWAETQYF
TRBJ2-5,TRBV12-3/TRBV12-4,CASKFWGETQYF
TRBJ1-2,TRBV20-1,CSAYGQGENYGYTF
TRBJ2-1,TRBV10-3,CAAQPQGSSYKGQFF
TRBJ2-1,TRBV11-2,CASSPTRGNYNEQFF
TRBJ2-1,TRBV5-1,CASSLDGLADNEQFF
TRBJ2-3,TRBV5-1,CASSYSGAASTDTQYF
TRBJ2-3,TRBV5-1,CASSLERNTDTQYF
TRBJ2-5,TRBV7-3,CASSLRSAGSGGTQYF
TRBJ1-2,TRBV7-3,CASSQTGRDGYTF
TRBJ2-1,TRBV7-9,CASSFTRAGGFNEQFF
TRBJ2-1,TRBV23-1,CASSQTLAGYNEQFF
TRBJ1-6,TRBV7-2,CASSTQGPANSPLHF